What follows is one TCR beta chain and its context. The sample originates from a study of OX40 agonist ivuxolimab in advanced cancers. V dropped 10 bases and J dropped 2 bases, with 15 bases sitting between them. Germline CDR1 is ENHRY and CDR2 is SYGVKD. CDR3 length: 14 residues. The table came from immunoSEQ multiplex PCR; TCRdb's copy has only in-frame clones and leaves some out. The sample holds about 55,000 clones, 80% to 90% seen once. Specimen: CD4+ or CD8+ T cells sorted from blood, collected in a trial of the OX40 agonist ivuxolimab. The receptor's source is an adult with an advanced solid tumor such as melanoma, head and neck, liver or kidney cancer. This rearrangement joins TRBV10-3 to TRBJ1-5; D is perhaps TRBD1 (5 bases). CDR3 protein: CATRGEKGNQPQHF. CDR3 coding DNA: TGTGCCACTCGGGGGGAAAAAGGCAATCAGCCCCAGCATTTT.